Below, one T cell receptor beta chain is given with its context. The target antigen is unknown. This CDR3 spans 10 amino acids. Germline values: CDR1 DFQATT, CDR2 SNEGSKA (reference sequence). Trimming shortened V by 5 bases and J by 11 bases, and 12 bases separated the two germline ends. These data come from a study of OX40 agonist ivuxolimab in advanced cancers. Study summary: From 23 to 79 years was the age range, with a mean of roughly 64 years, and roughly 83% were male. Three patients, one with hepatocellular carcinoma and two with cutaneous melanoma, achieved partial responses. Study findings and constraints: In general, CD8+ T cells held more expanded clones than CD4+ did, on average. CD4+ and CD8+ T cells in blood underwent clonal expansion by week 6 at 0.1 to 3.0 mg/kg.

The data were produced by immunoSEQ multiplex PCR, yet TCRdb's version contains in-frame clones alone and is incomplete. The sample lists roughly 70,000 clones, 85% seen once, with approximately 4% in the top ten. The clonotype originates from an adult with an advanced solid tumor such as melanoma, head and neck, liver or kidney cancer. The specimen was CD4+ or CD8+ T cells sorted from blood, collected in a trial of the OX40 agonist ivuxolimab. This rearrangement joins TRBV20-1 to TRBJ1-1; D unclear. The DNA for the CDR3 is TGCAGTGCTCCGGTTGTAATGGCTTTCTTT. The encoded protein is CSAPVVMAFF.